Following are 32 T cell receptor beta chains from one sample sequenced in a study of OX40 agonist ivuxolimab in advanced cancers. Using immunoSEQ multiplex PCR, the repertoire was profiled, and TCRdb retains in-frame clones only, with some absent. The sample includes approximately 49,000 clones, roughly 81% seen only once; the top ten take roughly 9.9%. Sequencing was performed on CD4+ or CD8+ T cells sorted from blood, taken in a trial of the OX40 agonist ivuxolimab. Source of these receptors: an adult with an advanced solid tumor such as melanoma, head and neck, liver or kidney cancer.

This clone is medium-sized in the sample. The chain combines TRBV27 with TRBJ1-2, with 9 nucleotides matching TRBD1. J gave up 4 bases and V 0 bases, and 0 bases lay outside the gene matches. CDR3 length: 14 residues. Germline V CDR1 and CDR2: MNHEY, SMNVEV (reference sequence). CDR3 bases: TGTGCCAGCAGTTTATCGGGACAGGGCTATGGCTACACCTTC. This translates into CASSLSGQGYGYTF.

The rearrangement joins TRBV4-1 to TRBJ2-7; D call uncertain. V was cut by 6 bases and J by 5 bases, with 8 bases left in between. Looked up from germline, CDR1 is MGHRA and CDR2 is YSYEKL. The CDR3 is made up of 11 amino acids. CDR3 protein: CASRGVDEQYF. The CDR3 DNA reads as TGCGCCAGCAGAGGAGTTGACGAGCAGTACTTC.

The chain is built from TRBV5-1 and TRBJ2-1, with 10 nucleotides matching TRBD2. Trimming at V came to 4 bases and at J to 3 bases, leaving 7 bases not matched to a gene. This CDR3 comprises 16 residues. Germline assignment: CDR1 SGHRS and CDR2 YFSETQ. CDR3 sequence: CASSPSSGSGYNEQFF. In DNA, the CDR3 is TGCGCCAGCAGCCCCTCTAGCGGGAGCGGCTACAATGAGCAGTTCTTC.

The chain combines TRBV5-1 with TRBJ1-1; weak D call: TRBD1 (5 bases). This CDR3 spans 12 amino acids. CDR1 is SGHRS, CDR2 YFSETQ, per germline. V was clipped by 5 bases and J by 3 bases, with 8 bases between them. The CDR3 DNA reads as TGCGCCAGCAGGGTAGGGGACACTGAAGCTTTCTTT. It is translated as CASRVGDTEAFF.

The chain couples TRBV5-8 to TRBJ2-1; 10 nucleotides match TRBD1. J was trimmed by 7 bases and V by 8 bases; bases with no gene match: 6. The CDR3 consists of 13 residues. The germline gives CDR1 SGHTS, CDR2 YDEGEE. The DNA for the CDR3 is TGTGCCAGTGTCCGGGACAGGGGTAATGAGCAGTTCTTC. Amino acid sequence: CASVRDRGNEQFF.

This chain links TRBV11-3 with TRBJ2-1; 9 bases line up with TRBD2. Germline V CDR1 and CDR2: SGHNT, YENEEA. After removal of 3 bases from V and 4 bases from J, the junction contained 10 bases not matched to a gene. The CDR3 length is 17 residues. The CDR3: CASSLLVAGEKYNEQFF. The CDR3 bases are TGTGCCAGCAGCTTGTTGGTAGCGGGAGAGAAATACAATGAGCAGTTCTTC. Full variable domain (remainder filled in from reference TRBV11-3 and TRBJ2-1): EAGVVQSPRYKIIEKKQPVAFWCNPISGHNTLYWYLQNLGQGPELLIRYENEEAVDDSQLPKDRFSAERLKGVDSTLKIQPAELGDSAVYLCASSLLVAGEKYNEQFFGPGTRLTVL.

This sequence joins TRBV5-4 and TRBJ2-7; D perhaps matches TRBD1 (5 bases). V lost 1 base and J 5 bases, leaving 13 bases between the germline ends. Germline V lookup: CDR1 SGHNT, CDR2 YYREEE (reference sequence). The CDR3 sequence is 14 residues long. The CDR3 nucleotides are TGTGCCAGCAGCTTGATTCCAGGGATGGACGAGCAGTACTTC. It is translated as CASSLIPGMDEQYF.

The chain uses TRBV6-5 and TRBJ1-2; D is ambiguous. From germline, CDR1 is MNHEY and CDR2 SVGAGI. The CDR3 contains 14 residues. V was trimmed by 2 bases and J by 5 bases, leaving 12 bases between them. CDR3 in amino acids: CASSYGRPRYGYTF. CDR3 in DNA: TGTGCCAGCAGTTACGGCAGACCACGATATGGCTACACCTTC.

This clone was seen a single time. The CDR3 sequence is CASSPGRGTEETQYF. CDR3 in DNA: TGCGCCAGCAGCCCGGGTCGAGGGACCGAAGAGACCCAGTACTTC. The rearrangement joins TRBV5-1 to TRBJ2-5; D is tentatively TRBD1 or TRBD2 (5 bases each). V was cut by 4 bases and J by 3 bases, with 16 bases left in between. CDR1 and CDR2 (germline): SGHRS, YFSETQ. The CDR3 spans 15 residues.

The CDR3 bases are TGCGCCAGCAGTGATCGGGGGGCGAACACCGGGGAGCTGTTTTTT. The encoded protein is CASSDRGANTGELFF. The J gene is TRBJ2-2, the V gene TRBV10-1; 7 bases align to TRBD2. The CDR3 totals 15 residues. Germline CDR1 reads WNHNN; CDR2 reads SYGVQD (reference sequence). V trimming: 3 bases; J trimming: 0 bases; junction bases outside the gene matches: 1.

In this sample, this clone turned up once. The gene calls are TRBV5-4 and TRBJ2-7; 9 positions agree with TRBD1. Looked up from germline, CDR1 is SGHNT and CDR2 is YYREEE (reference sequence). The CDR3 is 14 residues long. After removal of 3 bases from V and 6 bases from J, the junction contained 7 bases not matched to a gene. CDR3 nucleotide sequence: TGTGCCAGCAGCTCCGGGACAGGGAGGGGCGAGCAGTACTTC. This gives the protein CASSSGTGRGEQYF.

A word on this clone: The junction departs from germline at one end; a sequencing error may be responsible. J is TRBJ2-2 and V is TRBV7-7, with a possible D match to TRBD1 (8 bases). The CDR3 length is 17 residues. Germline values: CDR1 SSHAT, CDR2 FNYEAQ (reference sequence). CDR3 amino acids: CASSQAETGEGTGELFF. For the CDR3, the DNA is TGTGCTAGCAGCCAGGCGGAGACAGGGGAGGGCACCGGGGAGCTGTTTTTT.

J is TRBJ2-5 and V is TRBV4-2, with TRBD2 matching 7 bases. After removal of 0 bases from V and 5 bases from J, the junction contained 6 bases not matched to a gene. Germline V lookup: CDR1 LGHNA, CDR2 YNFKEQ. There are 15 residues in the CDR3. The CDR3 coding sequence is TGTGCCAGCAGCCAAGAAAGGGACTACCGGGAGACCCAGTACTTC. Its protein is CASSQERDYRETQYF.

This clone appeared once. The chain combines TRBV19 with TRBJ1-1; 7 bases agree with TRBD1. The germline gives CDR1 LNHDA, CDR2 SQIVND (reference sequence). The CDR3 is made up of 14 amino acids. The trim removed 6 bases at V and 2 bases at J, leaving 6 bases unmatched. Here the CDR3 reads CASRKGQVNTEAFF. The DNA for the CDR3 is TGTGCCAGTAGGAAAGGACAGGTCAACACTGAAGCTTTCTTT.

The rearrangement uses TRBV21-1 and TRBJ2-2. TRBV21-1 has pseudogene status. This CDR3 is built from 14 residues. The chain's CDR3 is CASSLEDGTGELFF. The CDR3 nucleotides read TGTGCCAGCAGTTTAGAGGACGGCACCGGGGAGCTGTTTTTT.

J is TRBJ2-2 and V is TRBV13; D not resolved. The germline V gene encodes CDR1 PRHDT and CDR2 FYEKMQ (reference sequence). Between the trimmed V and J ends, which lost 6 bases and 0 bases, there was a span of 8 bases. This CDR3 has 14 residues. CDR3 sequence (DNA): TGTGCCAGCAGTGAAGGGCCGAACACCGGGGAGCTGTTTTTT. This encodes CASSEGPNTGELFF.

The chain uses TRBV28 and TRBJ1-4; 7 bases line up with TRBD1. Germline values: CDR1 MDHEN, CDR2 SYDVKM. CDR3 size: 15 residues. J lost 3 bases, V lost 3 bases, and 4 bases had no gene match. Here the CDR3 DNA reads TGTGCCAGCAGTTTCTCCGGGACAGCTAATGAAAAACTGTTTTTT. Translating it yields CASSFSGTANEKLFF.

The rearrangement uses TRBV5-4 and TRBJ1-1, with a weak D call TRBD1 (6 bases). The CDR3 loop spans 16 amino acids. The germline V gene encodes CDR1 SGHNT and CDR2 YYREEE (reference sequence). Trimming shortened V by 4 bases and J by 5 bases, and 21 bases separated the two germline ends. The CDR3 nucleotides are TGTGCCAGCAGCGGAGGGGTGGGGGGCGGTGGAACTGAAGCTTTCTTT. Protein sequence: CASSGGVGGGGTEAFF. Combining the CDR3 with reference TRBV5-4 and TRBJ1-1 gives the whole variable domain ETGVTQSPTHLIKTRGQQVTLRCSSQSGHNTVSWYQQALGQGPQFIFQYYREEENGRGNFPPRFSGLQFPNYSSELNVNALELDDSALYLCASSGGVGGGGTEAFFGQGTRLTVV.

The V gene is TRBV30, the J gene TRBJ2-5, with 14 bases that match TRBD2. The DNA end is a closer match to TRBJ2-7, so the J assignment may be wrong. The CDR3 covers 15 residues. The germline CDR1 and CDR2 sequences are GTSNPN and SVGIG (reference sequence). DNA for the CDR3: TGTGCCTGGAGACTGGGACTAGCGGGAGTCAACGAGCAGTACTTC. The encoded protein is CAWRLGLAGVNEQYF.

The V gene is TRBV19, the J gene TRBJ1-4, with TRBD1 matching over 9 bases. Germline CDR1 reads LNHDA; CDR2 reads SQIVND (reference sequence). Trimming removed 2 bases from V and 7 bases from J; junction bases left unmatched: 11. CDR3 length equals 17 residues. Written as DNA, the CDR3 is TGTGCCAGTAGTATACCTCCTACGGGGACAGGGCGTGAAAAACTGTTTTTT. Translation: CASSIPPTGTGREKLFF.

The rearrangement uses TRBV18 and TRBJ2-7; a possible D gene is TRBD2 (5 bases). CDR3 size: 14 residues. V lost 2 bases and J lost 2, with 10 bases in between. CDR1 is KGHSH and CDR2 is LQKENI in the germline V gene. The CDR3 loop is CASSPTQEAYEQYF. CDR3 coding DNA: TGTGCCAGCTCACCAACGCAGGAGGCCTACGAGCAGTACTTC.

The chain carries TRBV7-9 and TRBJ2-3; D is uncertain. The CDR3 sequence is 15 residues long. Germline CDR1 and CDR2: SEHNR and FQNEAQ (reference sequence). V lost 5 bases and J 0 bases, leaving 12 bases between the germline ends. The CDR3 loop is CASSPFDQSTDTQYF. The CDR3 DNA follows: TGTGCCAGCAGCCCATTCGACCAGAGCACAGATACGCAGTATTTT.

V is TRBV5-4 and J is TRBJ2-2; D may be TRBD1 (5 bases). This CDR3 is built from 15 residues. The V gene lost 4 bases and the J gene lost 1 base, with 11 bases spanning the gap. The germline V gene has CDR1 SGHNT and CDR2 YYREEE (reference sequence). CDR3 residues: CASSQGVENTGELFF. The CDR3, as DNA: TGTGCCAGCAGCCAAGGGGTAGAGAACACCGGGGAGCTGTTTTTT. Complete variable domain (other parts from reference TRBV5-4 and TRBJ2-2): ETGVTQSPTHLIKTRGQQVTLRCSSQSGHNTVSWYQQALGQGPQFIFQYYREEENGRGNFPPRFSGLQFPNYSSELNVNALELDDSALYLCASSQGVENTGELFFGEGSRLTVL.

The V gene is TRBV19, the J gene TRBJ2-1, with a weak D call TRBD2 (6 bases). Germline CDR1 reads LNHDA; CDR2 reads SQIVND (reference sequence). The length of the CDR3 is 13 residues. V was cut by 5 bases and J by 10 bases, with 15 bases left in between. CDR3 bases: TGTGCCAGTAGTGTTGGGAGGCTAACCGAGCAGTTCTTC. As protein: CASSVGRLTEQFF. The variable domain in full, with the rest retrieved from reference TRBV19 and TRBJ2-1, is DGGITQSPKYLFRKEGQNVTLSCEQNLNHDAMYWYRQDPGQGLRLIYYSQIVNDFQKGDIAEGYSVSREKKESFPLTVTSAQKNPTAFYLCASSVGRLTEQFFGPGTRLTVL.

The genes are TRBV28 and TRBJ2-1; 7 bases align to TRBD2. Germline CDR1 and CDR2: MDHEN and SYDVKM. This CDR3 is 15 amino acids long. V was clipped by 5 bases and J by 0 bases; unmatched bases: 4. CDR3 residues: CASSQGGSSYNEQFF. The CDR3 region has the DNA TGTGCCAGCAGTCAGGGCGGGAGCTCCTACAATGAGCAGTTCTTC.

This sequence joins TRBV19 and TRBJ1-5; possible D gene TRBD1, 5 bases. The CDR3 has 14 residues. Per germline, CDR1 LNHDA and CDR2 SQIVND (reference sequence). Trimming cost V 5 bases and J 7 bases, with 15 bases left between them. The CDR3 DNA reads as TGTGCCAGTAGTCTTTTCCAGGGATCCCAGCCCCAGCATTTT. Its protein product is CASSLFQGSQPQHF.

The CDR3 here is CASSLMGPHNEQFF. The CDR3 region has the DNA TGTGCCAGCAGCTTAATGGGACCCCACAATGAGCAGTTCTTC. The rearrangement links TRBV11-2 to TRBJ2-1; TRBD1 or TRBD2 may be the D gene (5 bases each). CDR1 SGHAT and CDR2 FQNNGV come from the germline V gene. V lost 2 bases to trimming and J lost 5 bases, with 10 bases between them. The CDR3 has 14 residues.

The rearrangement links TRBV18 to TRBJ1-3; 7 nucleotides align to TRBD1. Trimming cost V 6 bases and J 0 bases; bases outside gene matches: 2. The CDR3 runs to 14 residues. Germline assignment: CDR1 KGHSH and CDR2 LQKENI. CDR3 bases: TGTGCCAGCTCTAGGGACAGCTCTGGAAACACCATATATTTT. It specifies CASSRDSSGNTIYF.

The chain has TRBV5-1 and TRBJ1-4; 8 bases map to TRBD1. J lost 0 bases, V lost 5 bases, and 9 bases had no gene match. There are 17 residues in the CDR3. CDR1 is SGHRS, CDR2 YFSETQ, per germline. CDR3 in amino acids: CASRKSTGVATNEKLFF. CDR3 nucleotide sequence: TGCGCCAGCAGGAAATCGACAGGGGTCGCAACTAATGAAAAACTGTTTTTT.

The rearrangement uses TRBV29-1 and TRBJ2-7, with TRBD2 as a possible D gene (7 bases). CDR1 SQVTM and CDR2 ANQGSEA come from the germline V gene. This CDR3 has 15 amino acids. V lost 7 bases to trimming and J lost 2 bases, with 21 bases between them. The CDR3 DNA follows: TGCAGCGCGGAGGACAGCGGGACTCCCCCCTACGAGCAGTACTTC. This translates into CSAEDSGTPPYEQYF.

This CDR3 reads CSVEKPSGNTIYF. In nucleotides, the CDR3 is TGCAGCGTTGAAAAGCCTTCTGGAAACACCATATATTTT. The J gene is TRBJ1-3, the V gene TRBV29-1; the D is unclear. The V gene's germline CDR1 is SQVTM and CDR2 ANQGSEA. Deletions cut 2 bases from V and 1 base from J, with 6 bases between. CDR3 length: 13 amino acids.

The chain links TRBV20-1 to TRBJ2-5; no clear D gene. This CDR3 has 10 amino acids. The germline V gene encodes CDR1 DFQATT and CDR2 SNEGSKA (reference sequence). V shed 8 bases and J shed 4 bases, with 8 bases lying between them. CDR3 residues: CSLYRETQYF. Written as DNA, the CDR3 is TGCAGTCTCTACCGAGAGACCCAGTACTTC.